Included here is one T cell receptor beta chain sequence, with context. Antigen unknown. These data belong to a study of T cell repertoires in cytomegalovirus infection. Across the study: Evidence of both CMV infection and a matching HLA type came from public TCR beta signatures.

Trimming cost V 8 bases and J 2 bases, with 16 bases left between them. This CDR3 has 15 residues. Germline V gene sequence: CDR1 MNHNY, CDR2 SVGAGI (reference sequence). Each CDR3 protein gets one entry after TCRdb re-called the reads with MiXCR. The data show about a million distinct CDR3 sequences, approximately 30% seen once. Study results and caveats: CMV-specific TCR beta clonotypes restricted by HLA-C dominated the ex vivo response.

The J gene is TRBJ2-1, the V gene TRBV6-6, with TRBD1 as a possible D gene (6 bases). The receptor was isolated from a human donor in good health (CMV status not recorded). Some clones in this sample may be carry-over from other donors' samples. The source was cultured CD8+ T cells from PBMCs, collected from culture after CMV antigen stimulation. The CDR3 region is CASSPKQGPYNEQFF. CDR3 sequence (DNA): TGTGCCAGCTCCCCCAAACAGGGCCCCTACAATGAGCAGTTCTTC.